The clone carrying this T cell receptor beta chain appeared a single time. These data are taken from a study of shared clonotypes between healthy human individuals. Here immunoSEQ multiplex PCR was the method, and the copy in TCRdb shows in-frame clones only, minus some. The data contain more than 450,000 clones, approximately 85% of them singletons. Sequencing was done on a sample of PBMCs. The TCR originated in a woman aged 35 to 49 in good health. Some clones in this sample may be carry-over from other donors' samples.

CDR3 residues: CASKDRVGEKLFF. The CDR3 nucleotides are TGTGCCAGCAAGGACAGGGTCGGTGAAAAACTGTTTTTT. This sequence joins TRBV7-8 and TRBJ1-4; TRBD1 matches 8 bases. J lost 7 bases, V lost 7 bases, and 5 bases had no gene match. CDR3 length equals 13 residues. Germline V lookup: CDR1 SGHVS, CDR2 FQNEAQ.